This is a list of T cell receptor beta chains from one sample in a study of shared clonotypes between healthy human individuals. The table came from immunoSEQ multiplex PCR; TCRdb's copy has only in-frame clones and leaves some out. The sample records millions of clones, just over 90% being singletons. Material: naive CD8+ T cells from PBMCs. All receptors come from a man between 18 and 35 years old in good health. Some clones in this sample may be carry-over from other donors' samples. Each CDR3 is given with its conserved first and last residue. D genes are given only for firm matches. Size values are once, few and many counts, or a class for expanded clones, and some rows have none.

cdr3_nt cdr3_aa j_call d_call clone_size v_call
TGTGCCAGCAGCTTAGCGATACGGGGAGCTAATGAAAAACTGTTTTTT CASSLAIRGANEKLFF TRBJ1-4 . . TRBV7-9
TGTGCCAGCAGCTTCCAGGCCGATATATTAAGTCAGCAGTACTTC CASSFQADILSQQYF TRBJ2-7 . . TRBV11-2
TGCAGCGTCGAACTGACAGGGGCCTACAATGAGCAGTTCTTC CSVELTGAYNEQFF TRBJ2-1 TRBD1 . TRBV29-1
TGTGCCAGCAGTCCCTGGGGCGTCAGCCACACAGATACGCAGTATTTT CASSPWGVSHTDTQYF TRBJ2-3 . . TRBV5-8
TGTGCCAGTAGCCAATCTCCCTTAGCGGGAGGGTCGGCAGATACGCAGTATTTT CASSQSPLAGGSADTQYF TRBJ2-3 TRBD2 . TRBV19
TGTGCCAGCAGCCCTCTGACAGGAAAACTAGCCAAAAACATTCAGTACTTC CASSPLTGKLAKNIQYF TRBJ2-4 . once TRBV28
TGTGCCAGCAGCCTCGGTTGGCAGGGCTCTGGAAACACCATATATTTT CASSLGWQGSGNTIYF TRBJ1-3 . . TRBV7-6
TGTGCCAGCAGTCCACGACAGGGGGAGGCCCTTAACACTGAAGCTTTCTTT CASSPRQGEALNTEAFF TRBJ1-1 TRBD1 . TRBV5-4
TGTGCCAGCAGCCCACATTTTGGGGGAGGTTTCCAGGAGCAGTACTTC CASSPHFGGGFQEQYF TRBJ2-7 . . TRBV9
TGTGCCAGCAGTTTAGCCGCGGGGGAGGACAATGGAGGTAAACTGTTTTTT CASSLAAGEDNGGKLFF TRBJ1-4 . . TRBV28
TGTGCCAGCAGCGAAGGACAGGGCAGCACTGAAGCTTTCTTT CASSEGQGSTEAFF TRBJ1-1 TRBD1 . TRBV7-6
TGTGCCACCATGACGGGACTGCCGAACACCGGGGAGCTGTTTTTT CATMTGLPNTGELFF TRBJ2-2 . . TRBV19
TGTGCCAGCTCACCACAGAGCGGGGAGAGCTCCTACGAGCAGTACTTC CASSPQSGESSYEQYF TRBJ2-7 TRBD2 . TRBV18
TGTGCCAGCAGTTTCTCAGGCTACGAGCAGTACTTC CASSFSGYEQYF TRBJ2-7 . . TRBV27